The rows below give T cell receptor beta chains drawn from one sample of a study of blood T cell repertoires in COVID-19. TCRdb keeps only in-frame clones here, not all; method: immunoSEQ multiplex PCR. Of about 76,000 clones listed, approximately 84% are singletons. The sample taken for sequencing was peripheral blood. The source of these receptors is a human donor in a cohort sampled during active COVID-19. CDR3s include the opening cysteine and the closing phenylalanine or tryptophan. A D gene is named only where the DNA matches it firmly. Clone size is given for some rows only: seen once, a few or many times, or a class if the clone is expanded.

TRBV6-5,TRBJ1-2,NA,NA,12,TGTGCCAGCAGTTATCAAACGGGAAGACCCACCTTC,CASSYQTGRPTF
TRBV10-3,TRBJ2-7,NA,TRBD1,14,TGTGCCATCAAGAAGGGCCAGGGGGCGCTTGAGCAGTACTTC,CAIKKGQGALEQYF
TRBV29-1,TRBJ2-7,NA,NA,13,TGCAGCGTTGAGTTGGGGGCCAAGGACGAGCAGTACTTC,CSVELGAKDEQYF
TRBV20-1,TRBJ2-7,NA,NA,11,TGCAGTGCTTCGAGCGCGTACGAGCAGTACTTC,CSASSAYEQYF
TRBV5-4,TRBJ2-1,NA,TRBD2,15,TGTGCCAGCAGATTGGGGGGGGGACCCTACAATGAGCAGTTCTTC,CASRLGGGPYNEQFF
TRBV15,TRBJ2-7,NA,TRBD1,16,TGTGCCACCAGCAGAGATCGCGACAGGGGATCTCACGAGCAGTACTTC,CATSRDRDRGSHEQYF
TRBV19,TRBJ2-1,NA,TRBD2,16,TGTGCCAGTAGCACCCCTTGGAGCGGGGCCGGCAATGAGCAGTTCTTC,CASSTPWSGAGNEQFF
TRBV5-1,TRBJ2-7,few,TRBD1,17,TGCGCCAGCAGCACGTCTAGTGGACAGGGGATCATCTACGAGCAGTACTTC,CASSTSSGQGIIYEQYF
TRBV7-8,TRBJ2-1,once,TRBD2,15,TGTGCCAGCAGCACACATACGGGGGGTGGCAATGAGCAGTTCTTC,CASSTHTGGGNEQFF
TRBV5-1,TRBJ2-3,NA,TRBD2,14,TGCGCCAGCAGCTCTAGCGGGGGGACAGATACGCAGTATTTT,CASSSSGGTDTQYF
TRBV7-9,TRBJ1-2,few,NA,14,TGTGCCAGCAGGGGCAGTAAGGCTAACTATGGCTACACCTTC,CASRGSKANYGYTF
TRBV28,TRBJ1-4,few,NA,15,TGTGCCAGCAGTCCCCCGTCGGGGGCTAATGAAAAACTGTTTTTT,CASSPPSGANEKLFF
TRBV5-6,TRBJ2-5,NA,NA,14,TGTGCCAGCAGCTTTGGACAGCTGAAAGAGACCCAGTACTTC,CASSFGQLKETQYF
TRBV18,TRBJ1-2,NA,NA,19,TGTGCCAGCTCACCACAATTAAGGAGTGAGGGCTTGAGGCAGAAAGGCTACACCTTC,CASSPQLRSEGLRQKGYTF
TRBV29-1,TRBJ1-4,NA,NA,13,TGCAGCGCCCCGGGACAAGATAATGAAAAACTGTTTTTT,CSAPGQDNEKLFF
TRBV30,TRBJ1-6,NA,NA,15,TGTGCCTGGACTCGACAACCCCTGGTGGATTCACCCCTCCACTTT,CAWTRQPLVDSPLHF
TRBV12-3/TRBV12-4,TRBJ2-2,NA,NA,13,TGTGCCAGCAGTTCACAGGGTCCCGGGGAGCTGTTTTTT,CASSSQGPGELFF
TRBV5-6,TRBJ2-7,NA,NA,14,TGTGCCAGCAGCCTACGAGGGACACAGGGCTGGCAGTACTTC,CASSLRGTQGWQYF
TRBV18,TRBJ1-1,once,TRBD1,15,TGTGCCAGCTCACCACCGACAGGGGCTGGCGCTGAAGCTTTCTTT,CASSPPTGAGAEAFF
TRBV27,TRBJ2-7,NA,NA,12,TGTGCCAGCAGTTTCGGGGGCTACGAGCAGTACTTC,CASSFGGYEQYF
TRBV5-1,TRBJ1-5,NA,NA,17,TGCGCCAGCAGCCCAGGTCTGGGGGGATTAGACAATCAGCCCCAGCATTTT,CASSPGLGGLDNQPQHF
TRBV6-5,TRBJ2-6,NA,NA,11,TGTGTATCCTCTGGGGCCAACGTCCTGACTTTC,CVSSGANVLTF